This passage covers 31 T cell receptor beta chains from one sample sequenced in a study of shared clonotypes between healthy human individuals. Profiling relied on immunoSEQ multiplex PCR, and the TCRdb table lists in-frame clones only, not all of them. Of about 480,000 clones listed, around 74% are singletons. The material sequenced was PBMCs. Receptors originate from a woman aged 40 to 50 in good health. Some clones in this sample may be carry-over from other donors' samples.

The gene calls are TRBV5-1 and TRBJ2-3; D might be TRBD2 (6 bases). CDR3 length: 14 amino acids. CDR1 is SGHRS, CDR2 YFSETQ, per germline. Trimming left V 0 bases short and J 5 bases short, with 10 bases between. Here the CDR3 reads CASSLGGTEDTQYF. As DNA, the CDR3 is TGCGCCAGCAGCTTGGGAGGGACTGAAGATACGCAGTATTTT.

The chain uses TRBV7-2 and TRBJ1-1; no clear D gene. The V and J ends lost 5 bases and 9 bases respectively, with 13 bases between them. CDR1 and CDR2 from the germline V gene are SGHTA and FQGNSA. This CDR3 is 12 amino acids long. For the CDR3, the DNA is TGTGCCAGCAGCCCCCCTTACCGGCAAGCTTTCTTT. Translating gives CASSPPYRQAFF.

The V gene is TRBV20-1, the J gene TRBJ1-1; possible D gene TRBD1, 5 bases. The CDR3 is 11 residues long. Trimming took off 3 bases at V and 6 bases at J, with 8 bases between the two ends. The V gene's germline CDR1 is DFQATT and CDR2 SNEGSKA (reference sequence). CDR3 amino acids: CSASRVPEAFF. CDR3 bases: TGCAGTGCTAGCAGGGTTCCTGAAGCTTTCTTT.

This sequence joins TRBV5-4 and TRBJ2-7; 7 bases fit TRBD2. The ends lost 1 base at V and 6 bases at J; junction bases unmatched: 4. Germline assignment: CDR1 SGHNT and CDR2 YYREEE (reference sequence). The CDR3 spans 13 residues. CDR3 in amino acids: CASSLPSGGEQYF. The CDR3 DNA follows: TGTGCCAGCAGCTTGCCTAGCGGCGGCGAGCAGTACTTC.

V is TRBV5-1 and J is TRBJ2-2; D might be TRBD2 (6 bases). The V gene lost 3 bases and the J gene lost 0 bases, with 12 bases spanning the gap. Germline lookup yields CDR1 SGHRS and CDR2 YFSETQ. The CDR3 has 16 amino acids. CDR3 in DNA: TGCGCCAGCAGCTGGAGGCTAGCGTCGAACACCGGGGAGCTGTTTTTT. As protein: CASSWRLASNTGELFF.

The genes are TRBV2 and TRBJ2-3; weak D call: TRBD2 (7 bases). Germline CDR1 SNHLY, CDR2 FYNNEI. V lost 2 bases and J 11 bases, leaving 14 bases between the germline ends. This CDR3 contains 13 residues. The CDR3 bases are TGTGCCAGCAGTGAATTCGGGGGGCCTATGCAGTATTTT. This translates into CASSEFGGPMQYF.

This chain joins TRBV2 and TRBJ1-3; D is unresolved. CDR1 and CDR2 (germline): SNHLY, FYNNEI. Trimming cost V 4 bases and J 3 bases, with 4 bases left between them. This CDR3 is built from 12 residues. DNA for the CDR3: TGTGCCAGCAGTGTAGGTGGAAACACCATATATTTT. It encodes CASSVGGNTIYF. The full variable domain, its missing parts supplied by reference TRBV2 and TRBJ1-3, is EPEVTQTPSHQVTQMGQEVILRCVPISNHLYFYWYRQILGQKVEFLVSFYNNEISEKSEIFDDQFSVERPDGSNFTLKIRSTKLEDSAMYFCASSVGGNTIYFGEGSWLTVV.

The table lists this clone with a count of one. This sequence joins TRBV10-3 and TRBJ2-1; TRBD1 is a possible D gene (5 bases). V lost 0 bases and J 9 bases, leaving 9 bases between the germline ends. Germline CDR1 and CDR2: ENHRY and SYGVKD. The CDR3 runs 13 residues. CDR3 sequence reads: CAISESQGIEQFF. CDR3 nucleotide sequence: TGTGCCATCAGTGAGTCGCAGGGTATTGAGCAGTTCTTC.

The CDR3 protein is CASRGALPPDTQYF. DNA of the CDR3: TGCGCCAGCAGGGGGGCCCTACCCCCAGATACGCAGTATTTT. The chain is built from TRBV10-2 and TRBJ2-3; D possibly corresponds to TRBD1 (6 bases). The CDR3 runs 14 residues. The germline V gene has CDR1 WSHSY and CDR2 SAAADI. V shed 6 bases and J shed 4 bases, with 14 bases lying between them.

The chain recombines TRBV19 with TRBJ2-5; 8 bases are shared with TRBD1. V lost 5 bases, J lost 0 bases, and 11 bases stayed unmatched. The CDR3 loop spans 17 amino acids. Germline V gene data show CDR1 as LNHDA and CDR2 as SQIVND (reference sequence). The CDR3 sequence is CASSPQWTGTDQETQYF. CDR3 coding DNA: TGTGCCAGTAGTCCCCAGTGGACAGGGACAGACCAAGAGACCCAGTACTTC.

V and J are TRBV9 and TRBJ2-5; no clear D gene. Germline loops: CDR1 SGDLS, CDR2 YYNGEE. Trimming left V 0 bases short and J 5 bases short, with 14 bases between. This CDR3 region has 15 residues. For the CDR3, the DNA is TGTGCCAGCAGCGTAGCTAGAACCACCGCTGAGACCCAGTACTTC. It codes for CASSVARTTAETQYF.

The chain has TRBV7-9 and TRBJ2-1; 11 nucleotides align to TRBD2. The junction had 9 bases not matched to a gene; V was cut back by 0 bases and J by 8 bases. The CDR3 is made up of 17 amino acids. Germline CDR1 and CDR2: SEHNR and FQNEAQ (reference sequence). The CDR3 DNA reads TGTGCCAGCAGCTTAGCACTAGCGGGAGCGAATCTCTATGAGCAGTTCTTC. This sequence encodes CASSLALAGANLYEQFF. Drawing the rest from reference TRBV7-9 and TRBJ2-1, the complete variable domain is DTGVSQNPRHKITKRGQNVTFRCDPISEHNRLYWYRQTLGQGPEFLTYFQNEAQLEKSRLLSDRFSAERPKGSFSTLEIQRTEQGDSAMYLCASSLALAGANLYEQFFGPGTRLTVL.

The chain is built from TRBV7-9 and TRBJ2-5; 7 bases are shared with TRBD1. The CDR3 runs 13 residues. The germline V gene encodes CDR1 SEHNR and CDR2 FQNEAQ (reference sequence). The trim removed 10 bases at V and 2 bases at J, leaving 7 bases unmatched. The CDR3: CATQRQGQETQYF. The CDR3 DNA is TGTGCCACTCAACGACAGGGACAAGAGACCCAGTACTTC.

This rearrangement joins TRBV4-2 to TRBJ2-2; D unclear. V lost 0 bases, J lost 6 bases, and 8 bases lay in between. Germline CDR1 is LGHNA and CDR2 is YNFKEQ. The CDR3 is 14 residues long. The CDR3 DNA reads TGTGCCAGCAGCCAAGAAACGGGTTCCGGGGAGCTGTTTTTT. The encoded protein is CASSQETGSGELFF.

V and J are TRBV6-1 and TRBJ1-1; no firm D call. V shed 6 bases and J shed 5 bases, with 10 bases lying between them. Germline assignment: CDR1 MNHNS and CDR2 SASEGT. This CDR3 has 12 residues. CDR3 sequence (DNA): TGTGCCAGCAGGAGGGTATGGACTGAAGCTTTCTTT. Encoded protein: CASRRVWTEAFF.

The CDR3, as DNA: TGTGCCAGCAGTTTTCTAGCGGGAGCTGTCGGGGAGCTGTTTTTT. This sequence encodes CASSFLAGAVGELFF. V is TRBV2 and J is TRBJ2-2; 10 nucleotides line up with TRBD2. The germline V gene encodes CDR1 SNHLY and CDR2 FYNNEI. J was trimmed by 7 bases and V by 5 bases; bases with no gene match: 7. CDR3 length: 15 residues.

The chain has TRBV7-9 and TRBJ2-3; 11 bases agree with TRBD2. Trimming removed 8 bases from V and 6 bases from J; junction bases left unmatched: 10. This CDR3 comprises 15 residues. Germline CDR1 SEHNR, CDR2 FQNEAQ (reference sequence). For the CDR3, the DNA is TGTGCCAGCGTGGATAGCGGGAGGGCCTTGGATACGCAGTATTTT. It codes for CASVDSGRALDTQYF. The variable domain in full, completed from reference TRBV7-9 and TRBJ2-3, reads DTGVSQNPRHKITKRGQNVTFRCDPISEHNRLYWYRQTLGQGPEFLTYFQNEAQLEKSRLLSDRFSAERPKGSFSTLEIQRTEQGDSAMYLCASVDSGRALDTQYFGPGTRLTVL.

This clone was picked up one time. CDR3 in DNA: TGCAGCGTTCGAGGGACATCCGGCTCTGGAAACACCATATATTTT. Translating it yields CSVRGTSGSGNTIYF. The rearrangement links TRBV29-1 to TRBJ1-3; possibly TRBD1 for D (6 bases). CDR3 length equals 15 residues. Germline-derived CDR1 and CDR2 are SQVTM and ANQGSEA. Trimming cost V 5 bases and J 0 bases, with 14 bases left between them.

The chain links TRBV5-1 to TRBJ2-5; 9 bases match TRBD2. Gene TRBJ2-7 matches the end of the DNA better, so the J call may be wrong. The germline V gene encodes CDR1 SGHRS and CDR2 YFSETQ. This CDR3 is built from 15 residues. The CDR3 loop reads CASSLRLAADYEQYF. The CDR3 DNA reads as TGCGCCAGCAGCCTCAGACTAGCGGCAGACTACGAGCAGTACTTC.

The chain couples TRBV30 to TRBJ1-2; D not resolved. The CDR3 consists of 11 residues. Trimming removed 8 bases at V and 5 bases at J, with 12 bases between. Germline CDR1 is GTSNPN and CDR2 is SVGIG (reference sequence). This CDR3 reads CASDKRYGYTF. The CDR3 DNA reads as TGTGCCAGTGACAAACGGTATGGCTACACCTTC.

The chain has TRBV6-1 and TRBJ1-2; the D is unclear. Between the trimmed V and J ends, which lost 0 bases and 5 bases, there was a span of 13 bases. Germline CDR1 and CDR2: MNHNS and SASEGT. There are 15 residues in the CDR3. The CDR3 loop is CASSEAGLNLYGYTF. The CDR3 DNA reads TGTGCCAGCAGTGAAGCGGGCCTCAACTTATATGGCTACACCTTC.

V and J are TRBV18 and TRBJ2-5; tentative D call: TRBD2 (5 bases). Germline V gene data show CDR1 as KGHSH and CDR2 as LQKENI. Trimming stripped 4 bases from V and 3 bases from J, with 9 bases between. This CDR3 has 13 residues. This CDR3 is CASSQRHEETQYF. The CDR3 coding sequence is TGTGCCAGCTCACAGCGGCATGAAGAGACCCAGTACTTC. Combining the CDR3 with reference TRBV18 and TRBJ2-5 gives the whole variable domain NAGVMQNPRHLVRRRGQEARLRCSPMKGHSHVYWYRQLPEEGLKFMVYLQKENIIDESGMPKERFSAEFPKEGPSILRIQQVVRGDSAAYFCASSQRHEETQYFGPGTRLLVL.

The J gene is TRBJ1-4, the V gene TRBV4-3; D not certain. The CDR3 sequence is 16 residues long. V lost 6 bases, J lost 6 bases, and 20 bases lay in between. Germline V gene lookup returns CDR1 LGHNA and CDR2 YSLEER. The CDR3 spells CASSQRRSRVYEKLFF. The CDR3 nucleotides read TGCGCCAGCAGTCAACGAAGGTCAAGGGTGTATGAAAAACTGTTTTTT.

In its sample, this clone was seen a few times. The V gene is TRBV6-4, the J gene TRBJ1-5; D gene uncertain. Trimming took off 5 bases at V and 3 bases at J, with 8 bases between the two ends. CDR1 and CDR2 from the germline V gene are MRHNA and SNTAGT. This CDR3 spans 13 amino acids. The CDR3 is CASSSHHNQPQHF. DNA for the CDR3: TGTGCCAGCAGTTCACACCACAATCAGCCCCAGCATTTT.

The table lists this clone with a few counts. V and J are TRBV4-1 and TRBJ2-1, with unresolved D. The germline V and J ends were trimmed by 0 bases and 7 bases, with 10 bases remaining between them. The CDR3 has 14 residues. Germline loops: CDR1 MGHRA, CDR2 YSYEKL. The CDR3: CASSQDVIWNEQFF. The CDR3 bases are TGCGCCAGCAGCCAAGATGTTATCTGGAATGAGCAGTTCTTC.

This clone was seen just once. The chain combines TRBV5-6 with TRBJ1-2; 9 nucleotides align to TRBD1. This CDR3 has 15 residues. Germline loops: CDR1 SGHDT, CDR2 YYEEEE. J lost 7 bases, V lost 4 bases, and 11 bases had no gene match. DNA of the CDR3: TGTGCCAGCAGCATACCCACCGGGACAGGGTTTGGCTACACCTTC. Residues: CASSIPTGTGFGYTF.

The CDR3 nucleotides are TGTGCCAGCAGCGAGGTTAGGGGAAGCTCACCCCTCCACTTT. Amino acid sequence: CASSEVRGSSPLHF. The chain couples TRBV21-1 to TRBJ1-6; TRBD1 is taken as the D call from the table, unchecked against the DNA. TRBV21-1 is designated a pseudogene. CDR3 size: 14 residues.

The gene calls are TRBV29-1 and TRBJ2-5; 8 nucleotides match TRBD2. Trimming cost V 7 bases and J 5 bases; bases outside gene matches: 6. This CDR3 contains 12 residues. Germline CDR1 reads SQVTM; CDR2 reads ANQGSEA. The CDR3 region is CSALAGRETQYF. For the CDR3, the DNA is TGCAGCGCCCTAGCGGGCCGGGAGACCCAGTACTTC.

This chain joins TRBV7-2 and TRBJ2-1; D is uncertain. This CDR3 contains 11 residues. Germline CDR1 and CDR2: SGHTA and FQGNSA. Trimming removed 10 bases from V and 7 bases from J, with 11 bases in between. CDR3 nucleotides: TGTGCCAAAAAAGAGGTGAATGAGCAGTTCTTC. This gives the protein CAKKEVNEQFF. The full variable domain, with the rest looked up from reference TRBV7-2 and TRBJ2-1, is GAGVSQSPSNKVTEKGKDVELRCDPISGHTALYWYRQSLGQGLEFLIYFQGNSAPDKSGLPSDRFSAERTGGSVSTLTIQRTQQEDSAVYLCAKKEVNEQFFGPGTRLTVL.

The chain joins TRBV21-1 to TRBJ2-1; the table's D call, TRBD2, has no DNA check behind it. TRBV21-1 is a pseudogene segment. This CDR3 has 17 amino acids. In nucleotides, the CDR3 is TGTGCCAGCAGCAAAGAGGTGGGACTAGCGACTTACAATGAGCAGTTCTTC. Translation gives CASSKEVGLATYNEQFF.

This clone was observed once. This chain links TRBV5-1 with TRBJ1-3; D not resolved. V was pared by 0 bases and J by 3 bases, with 16 bases between. The germline gives CDR1 SGHRS, CDR2 YFSETQ. CDR3 size: 17 residues. The CDR3 sequence: CASSLVPVSMGGNTIYF. CDR3 nucleotides: TGCGCCAGCAGCTTGGTACCGGTTTCTATGGGTGGAAACACCATATATTTT.